The 17 T cell receptor beta chains listed next were all sequenced from one sample in a study of T cell responses to AZD1222 COVID-19 vaccine. Measured with immunoSEQ multiplex PCR; TCRdb has only the in-frame clones, and not every one. The profile shows about 160,000 clones, 94% of them singletons. The sequencing used peripheral blood, collected on day 0 of AZD1222 vaccination. All receptors come from an adult in good health.

This clone showed up just a few times. V and J are TRBV11-3 and TRBJ2-1; D ambiguous. Germline-derived CDR1 and CDR2 are SGHNT and YENEEA. V gave up 0 bases and J gave up 7 bases, with 10 bases separating them. There are 14 residues in the CDR3. CDR3 loop: CASSLDPRVNEQFF. The CDR3 bases are TGTGCCAGCAGCTTAGATCCCCGGGTGAATGAGCAGTTCTTC. The complete variable domain, with remaining parts taken from reference TRBV11-3 and TRBJ2-1, reads EAGVVQSPRYKIIEKKQPVAFWCNPISGHNTLYWYLQNLGQGPELLIRYENEEAVDDSQLPKDRFSAERLKGVDSTLKIQPAELGDSAVYLCASSLDPRVNEQFFGPGTRLTVL.

The rearrangement uses TRBV5-1 and TRBJ1-1, with TRBD1 matching over 7 bases. The CDR3 is 13 residues long. The germline V gene encodes CDR1 SGHRS and CDR2 YFSETQ. V was clipped by 5 bases and J by 4 bases; unmatched bases: 5. The CDR3 sequence is CASSDREATEAFF. As DNA, the CDR3 is TGCGCCAGCAGTGACAGGGAGGCCACTGAAGCTTTCTTT.

The rearrangement uses TRBV29-1 and TRBJ1-3; no firm D call. Germline-derived CDR1 and CDR2 are SQVTM and ANQGSEA. The CDR3 runs to 11 residues. Trimming took 5 bases from V and 4 from J, leaving 6 bases between them. CDR3 nucleotide sequence: TGCAGCGTTACCAGGGGAAACACCATATATTTT. Translation: CSVTRGNTIYF.

This chain connects TRBV3-1 (or the pseudogene TRBV3-2) to TRBJ2-1; 13 bases match TRBD2. CDR3 length: 19 residues. Trimming at V came to 4 bases and at J to 6 bases, leaving 15 bases not matched to a gene. Germline values: CDR1 LGHDT, CDR2 YNNKEL (reference sequence). CDR3 in DNA: TGTGCCAGCAGCCGACCCCCTACTAGCGGGAGGGGGTGGGGCAATGAGCAGTTCTTC. Translating it yields CASSRPPTSGRGWGNEQFF.

The chain recombines TRBV7-8 with TRBJ1-4; D ambiguous. V lost 0 bases and J 0 bases, leaving 11 bases between the germline ends. The germline V gene encodes CDR1 SGHVS and CDR2 FQNEAQ. CDR3 length equals 17 residues. CDR3 nucleotides: TGTGCCAGCAGCTTAGCTCCAGGAGATGCAACTAATGAAAAACTGTTTTTT. Its protein product is CASSLAPGDATNEKLFF.

The rearrangement links TRBV5-6 to TRBJ1-3, with D hard to call. This CDR3 spans 14 amino acids. The germline CDR1 and CDR2 sequences are SGHDT and YYEEEE. The V end was cut by 0 bases, the J end by 1 base, with 5 bases between. The CDR3 region has the DNA TGTGCCAGCAGCTTGGGGGTTTCTGGAAACACCATATATTTT. Amino acid sequence: CASSLGVSGNTIYF.

This chain uses TRBV4-1 with TRBJ1-3, with D uncertain. This CDR3 has 15 residues. Germline values: CDR1 MGHRA, CDR2 YSYEKL. V dropped 0 bases and J dropped 0 bases, with 6 bases sitting between them. The CDR3 DNA reads TGCGCCAGCAGCCAAGACGGGCCCTCTGGAAACACCATATATTTT. Amino acid sequence: CASSQDGPSGNTIYF.

This clone came up once. The CDR3 coding sequence is TGTGCCAGCAGCCGGATGGGGACCACAGATACGCAGTATTTT. Its protein is CASSRMGTTDTQYF. The chain has TRBV14 and TRBJ2-3, with D tentatively TRBD1 or TRBD2 (5 bases each). The germline V and J ends were trimmed by 4 bases and 2 bases, with 10 bases remaining between them. Germline-derived CDR1 and CDR2 are SGHDN and FVKESK. The CDR3 length is 14 residues.

The V gene is TRBV18, the J gene TRBJ1-4; D is possibly TRBD1 (6 bases). Deletions cut 3 bases from V and 7 bases from J, with 15 bases between. The CDR3 is made up of 15 amino acids. The germline CDR1 and CDR2 sequences are KGHSH and LQKENI. CDR3 nucleotide sequence: TGTGCCAGCTCACCCCAGGACAGAGGGGGTGAAAAACTGTTTTTT. Its protein is CASSPQDRGGEKLFF.

The rearrangement joins TRBV7-9 to TRBJ1-6; 8 bases agree with TRBD1. The V segment lost 5 bases and the J segment 8 bases; nucleotides outside the gene matches: 5. CDR1 and CDR2 (germline): SEHNR, FQNEAQ (reference sequence). The CDR3 has 14 amino acids. CDR3 nucleotide sequence: TGTGCCAGCAGCACCGCGACAGGGGATTCACCCCTCCACTTT. Its protein product is CASSTATGDSPLHF.

This chain connects TRBV7-9 to TRBJ2-5; 9 nucleotides line up with TRBD2. V shed 5 bases and J 5 bases; nucleotides not matched to a gene: 12. This CDR3 has 16 residues. CDR1 is SEHNR, CDR2 FQNEAQ, per germline (reference sequence). The CDR3 DNA reads as TGTGCCAGCAGCCCCGTCCGCGGGGGGGCCTGGGAGACCCAGTACTTC. This codes for CASSPVRGGAWETQYF.

The V call is TRBV11-2, the J call TRBJ1-2, with D perhaps matching TRBD1 (5 bases). Germline V lookup: CDR1 SGHAT, CDR2 FQNNGV. CDR3 size: 12 residues. The V gene lost 5 bases and the J gene lost 8 bases, with 12 bases spanning the gap. This CDR3 reads CASSGTSFGYTF. DNA of the CDR3: TGTGCCAGCAGCGGGACCTCCTTCGGCTACACCTTC.

V usage is TRBV6-5 and J usage is TRBJ2-2; D may be TRBD1 or TRBD2 (5 bases each). Per the germline V gene, CDR1 is MNHEY and CDR2 is SVGAGI. The V end was cut by 2 bases, the J end by 1 base, with 8 bases between. This CDR3 comprises 15 residues. CDR3 sequence reads: CASSYGGGNTGELFF. As DNA, the CDR3 is TGTGCCAGCAGTTACGGTGGGGGGAACACCGGGGAGCTGTTTTTT.

A single count supports this clone. This chain joins TRBV9 and TRBJ2-1, with no clear D. This CDR3 is built from 13 residues. V lost 0 bases and J 6 bases, leaving 7 bases between the germline ends. In germline, CDR1 is SGDLS, CDR2 YYNGEE. The CDR3 region has the DNA TGTGCCAGCAGCGTAGAACTTCTCAATGAGCAGTTCTTC. Translated, it gives CASSVELLNEQFF.

The V gene is TRBV3-1 (or the pseudogene TRBV3-2), the J gene TRBJ1-1, with D unresolved. Trimming cost V 2 bases and J 0 bases, with 13 bases left between them. This CDR3 has 16 amino acids. Germline V gene lookup returns CDR1 LGHDT and CDR2 YNNKEL (reference sequence). CDR3 DNA: TGTGCCAGCAGCCAAAGGCTCGGGGTTGTGAACACTGAAGCTTTCTTT. Residues: CASSQRLGVVNTEAFF.

The CDR3 is CASSSLVPGAENNEQFF. In DNA, the CDR3 is TGTGCCAGCAGCTCCTTAGTCCCGGGGGCGGAGAACAATGAGCAGTTCTTC. The chain carries TRBV7-9 and TRBJ2-1; TRBD1 or TRBD2 may be the D gene (6 bases each). Trimming took off 4 bases at V and 5 bases at J, with 21 bases between the two ends. Germline-derived CDR1 and CDR2 are SEHNR and FQNEAQ (reference sequence). This CDR3 has 17 amino acids.

The chain carries TRBV7-8 and TRBJ1-4; no clear D gene. Deletions cut 1 base from V and 7 bases from J, with 10 bases between. This CDR3 is 14 amino acids long. From germline, CDR1 is SGHVS and CDR2 FQNEAQ. The CDR3 DNA sequence: TGTGCCAGCAGCTTAGTCACGGACGGTGAAAAACTGTTTTTT. Translating it yields CASSLVTDGEKLFF.